This T cell receptor beta chain was found in a study of blood T cell repertoires in COVID-19. Assay: immunoSEQ multiplex PCR; the TCRdb copy retains only in-frame clones and omits some. Among some 300,000 clones listed, around 87% were seen once. CDR1 SGHTA and CDR2 FQGNSA come from the germline V gene. The CDR3 is made up of 15 amino acids. The germline V and J ends were trimmed by 0 bases and 9 bases, with 17 bases remaining between them. The origin of this receptor is a man between 65 and 80 years old with acute or convalescent COVID-19. What was sequenced was peripheral blood. V gene TRBV7-2 combines with J gene TRBJ2-5; TRBD1 is a possible D gene (5 bases). CDR3 DNA sequence: TGTGCCAGCAGCTTAGCGGACAACCAAATAGGGGCCCAGTACTTC. Translation: CASSLADNQIGAQYF. Combining the CDR3 with reference TRBV7-2 and TRBJ2-5 gives the whole variable domain GAGVSQSPSNKVTEKGKDVELRCDPISGHTALYWYRQSLGQGLEFLIYFQGNSAPDKSGLPSDRFSAERTGGSVSTLTIQRTQQEDSAVYLCASSLADNQIGAQYFGPGTRLLVL.